The rows below give T cell receptor beta chains drawn from one sample of a study of shared clonotypes between healthy human individuals. Assay: immunoSEQ multiplex PCR; the TCRdb copy retains only in-frame clones and omits some. The repertoire has about 2.1 million clones, around 95% of them found once; the top ten carry approximately 1.7%. Material: naive CD8+ T cells from PBMCs. These receptors all stem from a man younger than 35 in good health. Some clones in this sample may be carry-over from other donors' samples. The CDR3 runs from the conserved cysteine through the conserved F or W. The D gene is left open where the match is weak. The size of a clone is reported for some rows only, either as once, few or many, or as a class for expanded clones.

j_call d_call v_call clone_size cdr3_aa cdr3_nt
TRBJ2-1 TRBD1 TRBV6-5 - CASRPGTGIYNEQFF TGTGCCAGCAGGCCTGGGACAGGTATCTACAATGAGCAGTTCTTC
TRBJ1-3 - TRBV28 - CASSFGGGPGNTIYF TGTGCCAGCAGTTTTGGTGGGGGTCCTGGAAACACCATATATTTT
TRBJ2-5 - TRBV2 - CASSDSGIQETQYF TGTGCCAGCAGTGATTCAGGTATCCAAGAGACCCAGTACTTC
TRBJ2-1 TRBD2 TRBV10-3 once CAISDILAGQARGSYNEQFF TGTGCCATCAGTGATATACTAGCGGGCCAAGCCCGGGGCTCCTACAATGAGCAGTTCTTC
TRBJ2-1 TRBD2 TRBV28 - CASSFELAGFYNEQFF TGTGCCAGCAGTTTCGAACTAGCGGGTTTTTACAATGAGCAGTTCTTC
TRBJ2-5 TRBD1 TRBV27 - CASSPYRGQRETQYF TGTGCCAGCAGTCCTTACCGGGGACAGAGGGAGACCCAGTACTTC
TRBJ1-1 - TRBV5-4 once CASSSPEGRGTEAFF TGTGCCAGCAGCTCGCCCGAGGGGCGCGGGACTGAAGCTTTCTTT
TRBJ2-1 - TRBV28 - CASGLRSAYNEQFF TGTGCCAGCGGATTAAGGAGCGCCTACAATGAGCAGTTCTTC
TRBJ1-4 TRBD1 TRBV6-5 - CASSYSGQGAEKLFF TGTGCCAGCAGTTACTCGGGACAGGGGGCGGAAAAACTGTTTTTT
TRBJ2-1 TRBD2 TRBV27 once CASSVTSGRVYNEQFF TGTGCCAGCAGTGTAACTAGCGGGAGGGTCTACAATGAGCAGTTCTTC
TRBJ2-3 TRBD2 TRBV15 - CATSTLKGLAGGADTQYF TGTGCCACCAGCACCCTAAAAGGACTAGCGGGAGGGGCAGATACGCAGTATTTT
TRBJ1-3 - TRBV29-1 once CSVEDRVWDSGNTIYF TGCAGCGTTGAAGATCGGGTATGGGACTCTGGAAACACCATATATTTT
TRBJ2-3 - TRBV9 - CASSPRTGDTQYF TGTGCCAGCAGCCCCCGGACGGGGGATACGCAGTATTTT
TRBJ2-7 - TRBV10-3 - CAISEGRVSHEQYF TGTGCCATCAGTGAGGGCAGGGTCTCACACGAGCAGTACTTC
TRBJ2-2 - TRBV5-4 few CASSLIVSGELFF TGTGCCAGCAGCTTGATTGTGTCCGGGGAGCTGTTTTTT
TRBJ2-1 - TRBV28 - CASSLRPSTEQFF TGTGCCAGCAGCCTCCGTCCCTCTACGGAGCAGTTCTTC
TRBJ2-7 TRBD2 TRBV28 - CASSFERELNEQYF TGTGCCAGCAGTTTTGAGCGGGAGCTGAACGAGCAGTACTTC
TRBJ2-5 - TRBV4-1 once CASSQEILDRETQYF TGCGCCAGCAGCCAGGAAATATTGGACCGGGAGACCCAGTACTTC
TRBJ2-7 TRBD1 TRBV5-1 few CASSDGTGGVYEQYF TGCGCCAGCAGCGACGGGACAGGGGGCGTCTACGAGCAGTACTTC
TRBJ1-2 TRBD1 TRBV6-6 - CASTLDRGNYGYTF TGTGCCAGCACCTTGGACAGGGGGAACTATGGCTACACCTTC
TRBJ2-6 TRBD1 TRBV7-9 once CASSSLTGTGANVLTF TGTGCCAGCAGCTCTCTGACAGGGACTGGGGCCAACGTCCTGACTTTC
TRBJ2-1 - TRBV29-1 - CSVEGGRSYNEQFF TGCAGCGTTGAGGGGGGACGCTCCTACAATGAGCAGTTCTTC
TRBJ2-3 - TRBV7-8 few CASSLWADTQYF TGTGCCAGCAGCTTATGGGCAGATACGCAGTATTTT
TRBJ2-5 TRBD2 TRBV4-1 - CASSHGLAGGQETQYF TGCGCCAGCAGCCATGGACTAGCGGGAGGGCAAGAGACCCAGTACTTC
TRBJ1-5 - TRBV28 - CASSDGGRLSQPQHF TGTGCCAGCAGTGACGGGGGGCGGCTGAGTCAGCCCCAGCATTTT
TRBJ2-7 - TRBV29-1 - CSVEEGPPPYEQYF TGCAGCGTTGAGGAGGGGCCGCCCCCCTACGAGCAGTACTTC
TRBJ2-3 TRBD2 TRBV28 once CASSTPRAGGKDTQYF TGTGCCAGCAGTACCCCGCGGGCGGGAGGGAAAGATACGCAGTATTTT
TRBJ2-2 - TRBV9 - CASSVEGVNTGELFF TGTGCCAGCAGCGTAGAGGGGGTTAACACCGGGGAGCTGTTTTTT
TRBJ2-7 - TRBV5-1 - CASTFGRYEQYF TGCGCCAGCACCTTCGGACGTTACGAGCAGTACTTC
TRBJ2-7 - TRBV7-9 - CASSLEDNMGAAYEQYF TGTGCCAGCAGCTTGGAGGATAACATGGGGGCCGCCTACGAGCAGTACTTC
TRBJ1-5 TRBD1 TRBV27 - CASSLLGTGGSIGQPQHF TGTGCCAGCAGTTTATTAGGGACAGGGGGTAGTATCGGTCAGCCCCAGCATTTT
TRBJ2-7 - TRBV27 once CASSLVRADEQYF TGTGCCAGCAGTTTAGTCAGGGCGGACGAGCAGTACTTC
TRBJ2-3 - TRBV4-3 - CASSQATGYSITDTQYF TGCGCCAGCAGCCAAGCGACAGGCTATTCCATCACAGATACGCAGTATTTT
TRBJ1-1 TRBD1 TRBV2 - CARRDRETNTEAFF TGTGCCAGGCGGGACAGGGAAACGAACACTGAAGCTTTCTTT
TRBJ2-3 - TRBV6-1 - CASSHKRLGTDTQYF TGTGCCAGCAGCCACAAAAGGCTGGGCACAGATACGCAGTATTTT
TRBJ2-7 TRBD2 TRBV28 - CASSFLAGSSYEQYF TGTGCCAGCAGTTTCCTAGCGGGGAGCTCCTACGAGCAGTACTTC
TRBJ2-7 - TRBV27 once CASSLGMRGYEQYF TGTGCCAGCAGTTTAGGGATGAGGGGCTACGAGCAGTACTTC
TRBJ2-7 TRBD2 TRBV11-2 - CASSPWASGRNSYEQYF TGTGCCAGCAGCCCATGGGCTAGCGGGAGGAACTCCTACGAGCAGTACTTC
TRBJ2-1 TRBD2 TRBV4-1 - CASSQEGLAANYNEQFF TGCGCCAGCAGCCAAGAGGGCCTAGCGGCTAATTACAATGAGCAGTTCTTC
TRBJ2-5 - TRBV28 - CASSSSLVETQYF TGTGCCAGCAGTTCATCATTGGTAGAGACCCAGTACTTC
TRBJ1-2 - TRBV4-3 - CASSQDIVTSFVDGYTF TGCGCCAGCAGCCAAGATATCGTGACCTCCTTTGTGGATGGCTACACCTTC
TRBJ2-7 - TRBV25-1 - CASSPRSSYEQYF TGTGCCAGCAGTCCGCGGAGCTCCTACGAGCAGTACTTC
TRBJ2-1 TRBD2 TRBV9 - CASSVASGRASSNEQFF TGTGCCAGCAGCGTAGCTAGCGGGAGGGCCTCGAGCAATGAGCAGTTCTTC
TRBJ1-2 - TRBV27 - CASSPLLGHYGYTF TGTGCCAGCAGCCCACTTTTGGGGCACTATGGCTACACCTTC
TRBJ1-1 - TRBV4-2 - CASSRGEDTEAFF TGTGCCAGCAGCCGCGGGGAGGACACTGAAGCTTTCTTT
TRBJ2-1 TRBD2 TRBV5-1 once CASSPGTSGPRYNEQFF TGCGCCAGCAGCCCCGGGACTAGCGGCCCCCGCTACAATGAGCAGTTCTTC
TRBJ1-1 - TRBV7-9 - CASSSERDTEAFF TGTGCCAGCAGCTCCGAAAGGGACACTGAAGCTTTCTTT
TRBJ1-4 TRBD1 TRBV28 - CASRDRGNEKLFF TGTGCCAGCAGGGACAGGGGGAATGAAAAACTGTTTTTT
TRBJ2-2 TRBD1 TRBV7-8 - CASSSGTAAPGELFF TGTGCCAGCAGCTCCGGGACAGCGGCACCCGGGGAGCTGTTTTTT